This T cell receptor (beta chain) was obtained from a study of CD8+ T cells in alopecia areata. Details on this clone: Its antigen is not identified.

With 0 bases removed from V and 7 bases from J, the gap between germline ends came to 14 bases. CDR1 is SGHDT, CDR2 YYEEEE, per germline. There are 15 residues in the CDR3. The treatment is: oral pan-JAK inhibitor, 5-10 mg twice daily. Sorted out of PBMCs were CD4+ T cells and CD8+ T cells. Study-wide results and caveats: A large proportion of expanded lesional clones were detected persisting in scalp and blood during tofacitinib. A single nonresponder leaves the baseline CD8+ expansion link to response uncertain. In scalp, tofacitinib significantly decreased clonality and expanded CD8+ clones among the top 100.

Following RNA extraction, reverse transcription yielded cDNA that acted as the sequencing template. Generated by immunoSEQ multiplex PCR, the TCRdb table keeps only in-frame clones and is missing some. The table shows roughly 120,000 clones, with approximately 52% occurring only once. The chain couples TRBV5-6 to TRBJ1-5; D might be TRBD1 (5 bases). The TCR originated in a human donor with alopecia areata. Specimen: CD8+ T cells sorted from blood, collected at week 4, from a patient treated with tofacitinib. In nucleotides, the CDR3 is TGTGCCAGCAGCTTGGAGGGATTGGGGGACCAGCCCCAGCATTTT. Encoded protein: CASSLEGLGDQPQHF. The whole variable domain, filled in from reference TRBV5-6 and TRBJ1-5, reads DAGVTQSPTHLIKTRGQQVTLRCSPKSGHDTVSWYQQALGQGPQFIFQYYEEEERQRGNFPDRFSGHQFPNYSSELNVNALLLGDSALYLCASSLEGLGDQPQHFGDGTRLSIL.